This TCR beta chain derives from a study of blood T cell repertoires in COVID-19. Study-level background: Acute-phase and convalescent COVID-19 samples originated in the United States, Italy and Spain. PBMCs, B-cell-depleted T cells, or T cells were the source of the cDNA or gDNA that made up the material.

Original analysis: How many nucleated cells were present was estimated from reference gene primer amplification. The method was immunoSEQ multiplex PCR; TCRdb's version includes in-frame clones alone and lacks a portion of them. V, J and clone size are those of that table, while D and trimming were read from the DNA. The data show tens of thousands of clones, around 92% seen once. The TCR originated in a human donor with active COVID-19. The donor label of this sample is uncertain. Material: peripheral blood.

The DNA for the CDR3 is TGTGCCAGCAGCTCGGGGACAGGGGGCGGCAATCAGCCCCAGCATTTT. Translated, it gives CASSSGTGGGNQPQHF. The V call is TRBV5-8, the J call TRBJ1-5; 12 bases map to TRBD1. The ends lost 3 bases at V and 2 bases at J; junction bases unmatched: 3. Germline V lookup: CDR1 SGHTS, CDR2 YDEGEE. This CDR3 comprises 16 residues.